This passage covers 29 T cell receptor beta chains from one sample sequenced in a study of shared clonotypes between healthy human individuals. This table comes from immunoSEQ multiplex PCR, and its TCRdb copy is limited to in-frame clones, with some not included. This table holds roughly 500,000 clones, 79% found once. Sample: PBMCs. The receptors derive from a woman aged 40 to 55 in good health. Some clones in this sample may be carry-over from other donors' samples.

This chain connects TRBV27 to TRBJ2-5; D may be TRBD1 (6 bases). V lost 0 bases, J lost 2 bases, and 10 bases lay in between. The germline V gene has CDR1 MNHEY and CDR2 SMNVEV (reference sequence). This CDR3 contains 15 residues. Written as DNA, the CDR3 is TGTGCCAGCAGTTTATCGGGGGCTAGGCAAGAGACCCAGTACTTC. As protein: CASSLSGARQETQYF.

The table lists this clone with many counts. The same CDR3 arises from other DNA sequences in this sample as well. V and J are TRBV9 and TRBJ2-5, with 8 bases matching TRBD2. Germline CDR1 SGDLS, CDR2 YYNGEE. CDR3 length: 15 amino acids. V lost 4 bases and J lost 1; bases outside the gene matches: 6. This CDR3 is CASSPGTSLQETQYF. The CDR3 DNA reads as TGTGCCAGCAGCCCCGGGACTAGTCTCCAAGAGACCCAGTACTTC. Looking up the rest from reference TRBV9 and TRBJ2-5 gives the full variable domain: DSGVTQTPKHLITATGQRVTLRCSPRSGDLSVYWYQQSLDQGLQFLIQYYNGEERAKGNILERFSAQQFPDLHSELNLSSLELGDSALYFCASSPGTSLQETQYFGPGTRLLVL.

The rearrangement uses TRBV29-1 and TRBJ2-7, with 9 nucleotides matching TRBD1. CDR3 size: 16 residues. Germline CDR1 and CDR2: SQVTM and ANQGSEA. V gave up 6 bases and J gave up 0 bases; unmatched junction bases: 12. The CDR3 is CSVAGQGEMSSYEQYF. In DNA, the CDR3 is TGCAGCGTGGCGGGACAGGGCGAAATGAGCTCCTACGAGCAGTACTTC.

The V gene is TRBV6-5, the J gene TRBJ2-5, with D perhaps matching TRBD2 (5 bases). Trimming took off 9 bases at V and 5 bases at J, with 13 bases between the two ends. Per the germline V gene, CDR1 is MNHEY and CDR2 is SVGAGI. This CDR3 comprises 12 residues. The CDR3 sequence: CASGRGWETQYF. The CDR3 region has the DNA TGTGCCAGTGGCCGAGGGTGGGAGACCCAGTACTTC.

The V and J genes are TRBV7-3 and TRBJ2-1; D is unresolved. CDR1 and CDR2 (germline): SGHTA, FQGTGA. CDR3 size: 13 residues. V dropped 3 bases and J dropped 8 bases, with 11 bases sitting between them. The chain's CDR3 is CASSFASYYEQFF. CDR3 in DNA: TGTGCCAGCAGCTTTGCTAGTTATTATGAGCAGTTCTTC.

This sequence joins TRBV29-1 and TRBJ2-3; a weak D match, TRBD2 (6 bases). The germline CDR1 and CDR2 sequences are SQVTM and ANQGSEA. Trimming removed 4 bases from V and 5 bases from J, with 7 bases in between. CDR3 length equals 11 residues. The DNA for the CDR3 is TGCAGCGTTGCAGCGGGAGATACGCAGTATTTT. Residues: CSVAAGDTQYF.

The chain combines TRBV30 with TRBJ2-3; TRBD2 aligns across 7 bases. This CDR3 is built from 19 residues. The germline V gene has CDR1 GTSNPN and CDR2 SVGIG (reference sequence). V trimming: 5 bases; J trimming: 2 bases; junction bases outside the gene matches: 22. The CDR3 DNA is TGTGCCTGGGCCGCGTCCTTCGACCTTAGCGGGCTATACACAGATACGCAGTATTTT. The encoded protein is CAWAASFDLSGLYTDTQYF.

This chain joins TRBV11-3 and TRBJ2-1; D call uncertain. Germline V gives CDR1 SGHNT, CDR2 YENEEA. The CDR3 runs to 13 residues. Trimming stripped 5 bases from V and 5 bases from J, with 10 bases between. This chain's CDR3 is CASSPTDNNEQFF. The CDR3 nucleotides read TGTGCCAGCAGCCCAACCGACAACAATGAGCAGTTCTTC.

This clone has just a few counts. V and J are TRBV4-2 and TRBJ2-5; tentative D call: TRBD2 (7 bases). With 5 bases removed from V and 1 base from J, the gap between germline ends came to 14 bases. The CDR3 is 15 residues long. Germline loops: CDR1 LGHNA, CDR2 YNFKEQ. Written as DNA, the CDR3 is TGTGCCAGCAGCTCGAAGGGAGGGGGCCAAGAGACCCAGTACTTC. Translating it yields CASSSKGGGQETQYF.

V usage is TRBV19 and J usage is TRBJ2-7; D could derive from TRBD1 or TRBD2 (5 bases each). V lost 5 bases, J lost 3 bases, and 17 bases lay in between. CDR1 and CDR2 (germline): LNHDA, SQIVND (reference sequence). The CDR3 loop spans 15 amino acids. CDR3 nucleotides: TGTGCCAGTAGTCCCGGGACCCCGAGGGGCTACGAGCAGTACTTC. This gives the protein CASSPGTPRGYEQYF.

Here the CDR3 DNA reads TGTGCCAGCAGGCCATCCGGGACCCACTACGAGCAGTACTTC. It translates to CASRPSGTHYEQYF. The V gene is TRBV28, the J gene TRBJ2-7, with D perhaps given as TRBD1 or TRBD2 (5 bases each). Germline loops: CDR1 MDHEN, CDR2 SYDVKM. The CDR3 length is 14 residues. The germline V and J ends were trimmed by 6 bases and 3 bases, with 15 bases remaining between them.

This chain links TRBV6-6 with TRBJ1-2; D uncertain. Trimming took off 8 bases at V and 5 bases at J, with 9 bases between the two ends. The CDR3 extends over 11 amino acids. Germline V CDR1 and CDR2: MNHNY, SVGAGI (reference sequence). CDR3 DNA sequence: TGTGCCAGCTCCCCGTTGTATGGCTACACCTTC. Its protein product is CASSPLYGYTF.

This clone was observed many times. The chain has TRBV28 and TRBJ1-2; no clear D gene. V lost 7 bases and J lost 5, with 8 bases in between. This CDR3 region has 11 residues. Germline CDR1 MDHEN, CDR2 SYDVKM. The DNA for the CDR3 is TGTGCCAGCACCTCCTGGTATGGCTACACCTTC. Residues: CASTSWYGYTF.

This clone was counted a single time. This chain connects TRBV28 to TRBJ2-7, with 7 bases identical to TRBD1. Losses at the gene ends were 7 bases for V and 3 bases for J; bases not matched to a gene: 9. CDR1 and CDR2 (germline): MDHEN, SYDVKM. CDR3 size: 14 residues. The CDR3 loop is CASIQQGPYYEQYF. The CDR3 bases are TGTGCCAGCATTCAACAGGGGCCCTACTACGAGCAGTACTTC. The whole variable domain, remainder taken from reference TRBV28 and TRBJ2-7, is DVKVTQSSRYLVKRTGEKVFLECVQDMDHENMFWYRQDPGLGLRLIYFSYDVKMKEKGDIPEGYSVSREKKERFSLILESASTNQTSMYLCASIQQGPYYEQYFGPGTRLTVT.

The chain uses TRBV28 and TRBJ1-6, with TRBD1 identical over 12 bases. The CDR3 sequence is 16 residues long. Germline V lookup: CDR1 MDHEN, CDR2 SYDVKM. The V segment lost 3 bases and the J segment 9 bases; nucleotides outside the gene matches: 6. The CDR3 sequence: CASSLPGQGAFSPLHF. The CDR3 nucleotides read TGTGCCAGCAGTTTGCCGGGACAGGGGGCTTTTTCACCCCTCCACTTT.

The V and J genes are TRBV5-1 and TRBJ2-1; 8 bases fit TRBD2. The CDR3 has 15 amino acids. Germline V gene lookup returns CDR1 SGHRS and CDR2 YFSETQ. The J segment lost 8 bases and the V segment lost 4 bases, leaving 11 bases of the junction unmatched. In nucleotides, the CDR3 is TGCGCCAGCAGCCCGGGGGTAGCGGGACCTCATGAGCAGTTCTTC. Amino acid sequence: CASSPGVAGPHEQFF.

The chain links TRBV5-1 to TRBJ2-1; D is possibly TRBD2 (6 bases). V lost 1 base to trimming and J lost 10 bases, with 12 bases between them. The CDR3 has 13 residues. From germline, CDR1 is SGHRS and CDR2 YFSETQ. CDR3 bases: TGCGCCAGCAGCTTGCTGGGACTGAAGGAGCAGTTCTTC. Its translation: CASSLLGLKEQFF.

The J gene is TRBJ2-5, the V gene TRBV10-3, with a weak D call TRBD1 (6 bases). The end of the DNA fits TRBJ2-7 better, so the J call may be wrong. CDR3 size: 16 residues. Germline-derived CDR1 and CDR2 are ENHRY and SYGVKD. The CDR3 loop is CAISDRRTEVGYEQYF. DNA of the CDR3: TGTGCCATCAGTGATCGGCGGACAGAGGTGGGCTACGAGCAGTACTTC.

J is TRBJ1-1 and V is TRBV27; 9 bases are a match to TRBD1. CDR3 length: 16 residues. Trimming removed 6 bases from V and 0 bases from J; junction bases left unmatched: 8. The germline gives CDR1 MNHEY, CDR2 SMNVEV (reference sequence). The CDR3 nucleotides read TGTGCCAGCAGCCCCGGACAGGGGACATTGAACACTGAAGCTTTCTTT. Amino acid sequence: CASSPGQGTLNTEAFF.

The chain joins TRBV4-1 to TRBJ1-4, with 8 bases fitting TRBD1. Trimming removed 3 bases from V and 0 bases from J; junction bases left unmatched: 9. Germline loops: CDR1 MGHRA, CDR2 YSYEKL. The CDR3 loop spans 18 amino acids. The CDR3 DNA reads TGCGCCAGCAGCCACCCCAGGGGGCGGGGGGCAACTAATGAAAAACTGTTTTTT. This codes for CASSHPRGRGATNEKLFF.

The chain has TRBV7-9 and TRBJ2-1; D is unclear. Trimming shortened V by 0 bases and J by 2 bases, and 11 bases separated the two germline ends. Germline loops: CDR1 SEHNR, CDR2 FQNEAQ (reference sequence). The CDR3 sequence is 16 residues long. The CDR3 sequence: CASSLAASGAYNEQFF. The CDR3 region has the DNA TGTGCCAGCAGCTTAGCTGCCTCCGGCGCCTACAATGAGCAGTTCTTC.

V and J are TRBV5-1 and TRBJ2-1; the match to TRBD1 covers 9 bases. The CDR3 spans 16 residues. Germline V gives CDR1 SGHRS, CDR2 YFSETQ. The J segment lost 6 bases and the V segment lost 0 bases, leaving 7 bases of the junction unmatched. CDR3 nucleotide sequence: TGCGCCAGCAGCTTGGCGGGACAGGGATTTATCAATGAGCAGTTCTTC. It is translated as CASSLAGQGFINEQFF.

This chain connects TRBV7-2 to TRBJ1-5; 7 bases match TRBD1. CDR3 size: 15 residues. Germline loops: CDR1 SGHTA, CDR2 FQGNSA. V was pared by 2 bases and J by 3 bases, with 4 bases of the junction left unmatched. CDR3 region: CASSLRTGYNQPQHF. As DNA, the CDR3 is TGTGCCAGCAGCTTAAGGACAGGCTACAATCAGCCCCAGCATTTT.

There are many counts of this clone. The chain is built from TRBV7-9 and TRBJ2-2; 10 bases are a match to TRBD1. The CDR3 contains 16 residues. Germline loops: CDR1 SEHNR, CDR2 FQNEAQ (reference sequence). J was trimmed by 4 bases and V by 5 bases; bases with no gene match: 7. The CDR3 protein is CASSPPTGGSTGELFF. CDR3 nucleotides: TGTGCCAGCAGCCCTCCGACAGGGGGCTCCACCGGGGAGCTGTTTTTT.

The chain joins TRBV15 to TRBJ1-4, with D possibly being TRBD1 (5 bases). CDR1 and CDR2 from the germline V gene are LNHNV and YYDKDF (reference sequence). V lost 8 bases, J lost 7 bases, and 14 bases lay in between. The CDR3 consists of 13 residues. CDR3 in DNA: TGTGCCACCCGCCGGGGGAGAGGTGAAAAACTGTTTTTT. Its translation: CATRRGRGEKLFF.

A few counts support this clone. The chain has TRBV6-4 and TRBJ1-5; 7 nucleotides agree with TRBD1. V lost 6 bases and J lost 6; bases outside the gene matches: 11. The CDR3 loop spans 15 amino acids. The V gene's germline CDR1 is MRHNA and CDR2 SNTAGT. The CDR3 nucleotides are TGTGCCAGCAGCGAAGGGACAGACCCTACTCAGCCCCAGCATTTT. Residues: CASSEGTDPTQPQHF.

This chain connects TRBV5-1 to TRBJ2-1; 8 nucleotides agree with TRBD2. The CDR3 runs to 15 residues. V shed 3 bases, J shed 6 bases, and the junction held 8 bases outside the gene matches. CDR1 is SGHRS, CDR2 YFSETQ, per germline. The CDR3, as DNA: TGCGCCAGCAGCTCCGGACCGCGGGGGGCCAATGAGCAGTTCTTC. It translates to CASSSGPRGANEQFF.

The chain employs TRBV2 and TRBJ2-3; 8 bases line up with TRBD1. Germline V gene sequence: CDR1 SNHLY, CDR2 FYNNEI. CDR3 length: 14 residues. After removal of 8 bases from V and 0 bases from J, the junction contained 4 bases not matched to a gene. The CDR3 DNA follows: TGTGCCAGCGGACAGGGACTTAGCACAGATACGCAGTATTTT. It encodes CASGQGLSTDTQYF.

CDR3 loop: CASRTGTSGIYEQYF. The CDR3, as DNA: TGCGCCAGCAGGACCGGGACTAGCGGTATCTACGAGCAGTACTTC. The chain combines TRBV10-1 with TRBJ2-7; 11 bases agree with TRBD2. J gave up 3 bases and V 6 bases, and 7 bases lay outside the gene matches. This CDR3 has 15 residues. Germline CDR1 and CDR2: WNHNN and SYGVQD (reference sequence).